The 25 T cell receptor beta chains listed next were all sequenced from one sample in a study of T cells after yellow fever vaccination (dated by TCRdb to between 2017 and 2020). This sample's treatment or condition label indicates: live attenuated yellow fever vaccine strain. Libraries were constructed by 5' RACE. The reads were generated on an Illumina NovaSeq 6000. TCRdb took the public reads, trimmed them with fastp at Q25, ran MiXCR for clone calling and kept in-frame beta chains. A single entry per CDR3 protein holds the most common genes and DNA from its merged rows. Across this sample there are a few hundred thousand distinct CDR3 sequences, with under 20% seen only once. Clones ranked in the top ten supply roughly a sixth of the sample. The sample consisted of PBMCs, taken before the yellow fever booster vaccination. The receptor source for this set is a man younger than 35 who received the YFV17D yellow fever vaccine.

The V call is TRBV18, the J call TRBJ1-1; no definite D call. The ends were cut back, 2 bases at V and 1 base at J, with 11 bases in the middle. This CDR3 region has 15 residues. CDR1 KGHSH and CDR2 LQKENI come from the germline V gene. The CDR3 nucleotides are TGTGCCAGCTCACCAGTTGGATATAAGAACACTGAAGCTTTCTTT. Translated: CASSPVGYKNTEAFF.

The CDR3 protein is CASSLVQGTAGELFF. CDR3 in DNA: TGTGCCAGCAGCTTAGTGCAAGGGACAGCCGGGGAGCTGTTTTTT. This rearrangement joins TRBV7-6 to TRBJ2-2, with 7 bases matching TRBD1. Germline-derived CDR1 and CDR2 are SGHVS and FNYEAQ. V lost 1 base and J lost 6; bases outside the gene matches: 5. The CDR3 length is 15 residues.

This clonotype came up many times. This chain connects TRBV7-2 to TRBJ2-3, with D perhaps TRBD1 (6 bases). The CDR3 runs 14 residues. V gave up 5 bases and J gave up 0 bases, with 9 bases separating them. Germline CDR1 and CDR2: SGHTA and FQGNSA. The CDR3 DNA reads as TGTGCCAGCAGCCAAGGACAGAGCACAGATACGCAGTATTTT. Translating gives CASSQGQSTDTQYF.

This clonotype was detected only a few times. The V gene is TRBV12-3 or TRBV12-4, the J gene TRBJ2-3; 10 bases map to TRBD2. This CDR3 comprises 14 residues. The trim removed 7 bases at V and 3 bases at J, leaving 4 bases unmatched. In DNA form, the CDR3 reads TGTGCCAGCACTCAGCGGGGGGGAACAGATACGCAGTATTTT. Encoded protein: CASTQRGGTDTQYF.

This clonotype was counted a few times. V is TRBV5-1 and J is TRBJ1-2, with a possible D match to TRBD1 (5 bases). V was clipped by 1 base and J by 6 bases, with 10 bases between them. This CDR3 comprises 13 residues. Germline CDR1 SGHRS, CDR2 YFSETQ. The CDR3 loop reads CASSLFLGDGYTF. Written as DNA, the CDR3 is TGCGCCAGCAGCTTGTTCTTGGGGGATGGCTACACCTTC. The complete variable domain, with remaining parts taken from reference TRBV5-1 and TRBJ1-2, reads KAGVTQTPRYLIKTRGQQVTLSCSPISGHRSVSWYQQTPGQGLQFLFEYFSETQRNKGNFPGRFSGRQFSNSRSEMNVSTLELGDSALYLCASSLFLGDGYTFGSGTRLTVV.

The rearrangement joins TRBV20-1 to TRBJ1-6, with D possibly being TRBD1 (6 bases). V shed 5 bases and J shed 3 bases, with 20 bases lying between them. CDR1 DFQATT and CDR2 SNEGSKA come from the germline V gene (reference sequence). The CDR3 sequence is 17 residues long. In nucleotides, the CDR3 is TGCAGTGCTGGACAGTCCCGAGGGACTGACTATAATTCACCCCTCCACTTT. Amino acid sequence: CSAGQSRGTDYNSPLHF.

This clonotype was detected a few times. The chain recombines TRBV20-1 with TRBJ1-3; D is possibly TRBD1 (5 bases). The CDR3 covers 11 residues. V lost 3 bases and J 7 bases, leaving 7 bases between the germline ends. Germline CDR1 reads DFQATT; CDR2 reads SNEGSKA (reference sequence). CDR3 sequence (DNA): TGCAGTGCTAGTTGGGGCAACACCATATATTTT. The encoded protein is CSASWGNTIYF.

The chain links TRBV5-1 to TRBJ2-5; D possibly matches TRBD1 or TRBD2 (5 bases each). The length of the CDR3 is 14 residues. Germline CDR1 is SGHRS and CDR2 is YFSETQ. V was trimmed by 0 bases and J by 5 bases, leaving 11 bases between them. In nucleotides, the CDR3 is TGCGCCAGCAGCTTGGAAAGTGAGGGGGAGACCCAGTACTTC. Protein: CASSLESEGETQYF.

This clonotype appeared a few times. This chain connects TRBV2 to TRBJ1-2; possible D gene TRBD1, 6 bases. Germline V gives CDR1 SNHLY, CDR2 FYNNEI. The CDR3 covers 14 residues. V was trimmed by 0 bases and J by 8 bases, leaving 13 bases between them. CDR3 nucleotide sequence: TGTGCCAGCAGTGAAGCCTCCGCAGGGGCGGGCTACACCTTC. This sequence encodes CASSEASAGAGYTF. Full variable domain (outside the CDR3, taken from reference TRBV2 and TRBJ1-2): EPEVTQTPSHQVTQMGQEVILRCVPISNHLYFYWYRQILGQKVEFLVSFYNNEISEKSEIFDDQFSVERPDGSNFTLKIRSTKLEDSAMYFCASSEASAGAGYTFGSGTRLTVV.

V usage is TRBV11-3 and J usage is TRBJ2-2; weak D call: TRBD1 (5 bases). Germline V gives CDR1 SGHNT, CDR2 YENEEA. Trimming shortened V by 0 bases and J by 2 bases, and 16 bases separated the two germline ends. The CDR3 extends over 18 amino acids. The CDR3 protein is CASSLDWSDRLNTGELFF. DNA for the CDR3: TGTGCCAGCAGCTTAGATTGGAGCGACAGACTCAACACCGGGGAGCTGTTTTTT.

The rearrangement uses TRBV4-1 and TRBJ2-3; 7 bases match TRBD2. J lost 5 bases, V lost 1 base, and 9 bases had no gene match. CDR1 MGHRA and CDR2 YSYEKL come from the germline V gene. The CDR3 length is 16 residues. The chain's CDR3 is CASSQASGVGQDTQYF. CDR3 nucleotide sequence: TGCGCCAGCAGCCAAGCCAGCGGGGTAGGTCAAGATACGCAGTATTTT.

At least ten counts were recorded for this clonotype. This chain connects TRBV4-2 to TRBJ2-7; D uncertain. Germline lookup yields CDR1 LGHNA and CDR2 YNFKEQ. The CDR3 is 12 amino acids. The V and J ends lost 4 bases and 3 bases respectively, with 7 bases between them. The CDR3 region is CASSRPNYEQYV. DNA for the CDR3: TGTGCCAGCAGCCGGCCGAACTACGAGCAGTACGTC.

This CDR3 reads CSVEPALGDEQFF. The CDR3 DNA is TGCAGCGTTGAACCAGCGTTGGGCGATGAGCAGTTCTTC. This chain connects TRBV29-1 to TRBJ2-1; D call uncertain. The CDR3 is made up of 13 amino acids. Per germline, CDR1 SQVTM and CDR2 ANQGSEA. With 2 bases removed from V and 8 bases from J, the gap between germline ends came to 13 bases.

The table lists this clonotype with a few counts. The rearrangement links TRBV6-2 or TRBV6-3 to TRBJ2-1; 8 bases align to TRBD2. The CDR3 sequence is 16 residues long. Unmatched junction bases numbered 5, after V lost 1 base and J lost 3 bases. Germline V gene lookup returns CDR1 MNHEY and CDR2 SVGEGT. The CDR3 DNA follows: TGTGCCAGCAGTTACTTTGTCGGGGGGGGCTACAATGAGCAGTTCTTC. It specifies CASSYFVGGGYNEQFF.

V and J are TRBV12-3 or TRBV12-4 and TRBJ2-5; either TRBD1 or TRBD2 may supply D (5 bases each). V was clipped by 7 bases and J by 3 bases, with 12 bases between them. This CDR3 region has 13 residues. The DNA of the CDR3 is TGTGCCAGCATACCCGGGGCCGAAGAGACCCAGTACTTC. It yields the protein CASIPGAEETQYF.

This clonotype has a count of ten or more. The rearrangement joins TRBV2 to TRBJ1-2; D call uncertain. Trimming removed 7 bases from V and 4 bases from J, with 10 bases in between. This CDR3 is built from 12 residues. Germline values: CDR1 SNHLY, CDR2 FYNNEI. The CDR3 protein is CASKRDIYGYTF. The CDR3 DNA is TGTGCCAGCAAAAGGGATATCTATGGCTACACCTTC.

This clonotype was found a few times. The chain recombines TRBV27 with TRBJ1-5; tentative D call: TRBD1 (6 bases). With 2 bases removed from V and 6 bases from J, the gap between germline ends came to 11 bases. This CDR3 comprises 14 residues. Germline V gene sequence: CDR1 MNHEY, CDR2 SMNVEV (reference sequence). In DNA form, the CDR3 reads TGTGCCAGCAGTTTAATGGGGGCAGCTCAGCCCCAGCATTTT. It is translated as CASSLMGAAQPQHF.

This chain joins TRBV6-2 or TRBV6-3 and TRBJ2-1, with D hard to call. The CDR3 has 15 residues. Germline CDR1 and CDR2: MNHEY and SVGEGT. V lost 3 bases and J 6 bases, leaving 15 bases between the germline ends. CDR3 loop: CASSYRVAGRNEQFF. CDR3 bases: TGTGCCAGCAGTTATAGGGTAGCCGGTCGCAATGAGCAGTTCTTC.

This clonotype was detected a few times. The rearrangement joins TRBV9 to TRBJ1-3, with TRBD1 as a possible D gene (6 bases). The V and J ends lost 7 bases and 8 bases respectively, with 16 bases between them. The germline V gene has CDR1 SGDLS and CDR2 YYNGEE. CDR3 length: 13 residues. CDR3 coding DNA: TGTGCCAGCGGGCAGGGGCTTCGGGACACCATATATTTT. Its translation is CASGQGLRDTIYF.

The chain recombines TRBV7-2 with TRBJ2-5; D gene ambiguous. Germline CDR1 SGHTA, CDR2 FQGNSA. Trimming cost V 2 bases and J 0 bases, with 7 bases left between them. The CDR3 covers 14 residues. This CDR3 is CASSLSQHQETQYF. CDR3 nucleotide sequence: TGTGCCAGCAGCTTATCCCAGCACCAAGAGACCCAGTACTTC.

This clonotype was found a few times. One end of the junction does not line up with germline, which may come from a read error. The CDR3 nucleotides are TGCAGTGCTCGAGACTCGACAGGGGCCGGAGAGCAGTACTTC. It translates to CSARDSTGAGEQYF. The chain employs TRBV20-1 and TRBJ2-7; TRBD1 agrees at 8 bases. CDR3 length equals 14 residues. The germline CDR1 and CDR2 sequences are DFQATT and SNEGSKA (reference sequence).

This clonotype turned up a few times. The chain is built from TRBV20-1 and TRBJ2-1; TRBD2 agrees at 16 bases. Per germline, CDR1 DFQATT and CDR2 SNEGSKA (reference sequence). This CDR3 contains 16 residues. V dropped 6 bases and J dropped 4; count of bases not matched to a gene: 6. The CDR3 sequence is CSAVPGLAGGYNEQFF. In DNA, the CDR3 is TGCAGTGCGGTACCGGGACTAGCGGGGGGGTACAATGAGCAGTTCTTC.

This clonotype was picked up a small number of times. The J gene is TRBJ2-4, the V gene TRBV6-2 or TRBV6-3; D ambiguous. CDR1 is MNHEY and CDR2 is SVGEGT in the germline V gene. The V and J ends lost 0 bases and 5 bases respectively, with 5 bases between them. The length of the CDR3 is 13 residues. The CDR3 DNA follows: TGTGCCAGCAGTTACTCCGTCCAAAACATTCAGTACTTC. It translates to CASSYSVQNIQYF.

V gene TRBV18 combines with J gene TRBJ1-2; D might be TRBD1 (6 bases). V shed 9 bases and J shed 5 bases, with 13 bases lying between them. CDR3 length: 12 amino acids. Germline CDR1 KGHSH, CDR2 LQKENI. The CDR3 bases are TGTGCCAGAGGACAGAAGGCTTATGGCTACACCTTC. Protein sequence: CARGQKAYGYTF. The variable domain in full, completed from reference TRBV18 and TRBJ1-2, reads NAGVMQNPRHLVRRRGQEARLRCSPMKGHSHVYWYRQLPEEGLKFMVYLQKENIIDESGMPKERFSAEFPKEGPSILRIQQVVRGDSAAYFCARGQKAYGYTFGSGTRLTVV.

On this clonotype itself: Just one base apart from a much larger clone, this may be a read error. Without the conserved terminal phenylalanine or tryptophan, this CDR3 likely stems from a read error. The V gene is TRBV5-1, the J gene TRBJ2-5; 9 bases match TRBD1. This CDR3 is 14 amino acids long. Trimming cost V 3 bases and J 2 bases; bases outside gene matches: 2. Germline lookup yields CDR1 SGHRS and CDR2 YFSETQ. CDR3 sequence (DNA): TGCGCCAGCAGCTCGGGACAGGGACAAGAGACCCAGTACCTC. Translating it yields CASSSGQGQETQYL.